Listed below are T cell receptor beta chains from one sample, sequenced in a study of patients and donors after allogeneic stem cell transplantation. TCRdb ran MiXCR on the RT-PCR reads and lists one entry per CDR3 protein. The sample lists 150,000 to 200,000 distinct CDR3 sequences; roughly 31% were seen once. Sequencing input: blood, either unsorted or a sorted T cell fraction (not recorded which). Receptor source: a human donor who was either an allogeneic HSCT recipient or a stem cell or donor lymphocyte infusion donor (not recorded which). It is not recorded whose cells these are; they may come from a transplant donor. Each CDR3 is given with its conserved first and last residue. The D gene is left open where the match is weak. Expanded clones get a size class; other rows say once, few or many, or leave the size out.

d_gene,v_gene,j_gene,abundance,CDR3nt,CDR3aa
TRBD2,TRBV7-2,TRBJ2-1,few,TGTGCCAGCAGCTTCGTAGCGGGAGACAATGAGCAGTTCTTC,CASSFVAGDNEQFF
NA,TRBV29-1,TRBJ2-7,NA,TGCAGCGTTGAAGATCGAACCCAGGGGTACGAGCAGTACTTC,CSVEDRTQGYEQYF
NA,TRBV7-2,TRBJ2-3,NA,TGTGCCAGCAGCTTAGACGGAGATACGCAGTATTTT,CASSLDGDTQYF
TRBD1,TRBV15,TRBJ2-3,NA,TGTGCCACCACCGCCCGACAGGGACCTGATCCTAGCACAGATACGCAGTATTTT,CATTARQGPDPSTDTQYF
NA,TRBV20-1,TRBJ1-3,NA,TGCAGTGCTATCGACCCGAACTCTGGAAACACCATATATTTT,CSAIDPNSGNTIYF
TRBD1,TRBV6-1,TRBJ2-1,NA,TGTGCCAGCAGCTTCCGGGACAGTGGCCTCGCATCCTACAATGAGCAGTTCTTC,CASSFRDSGLASYNEQFF
TRBD1,TRBV3-1,TRBJ2-7,once,TGTGCCAGCAGCCTTGGACAGGCCTTCTACGAGCAGTACTTC,CASSLGQAFYEQYF
TRBD1,TRBV4-2,TRBJ2-3,NA,TGTGCCAGCAGGGGTAGGGGGCTAGGAGATACGCAGTATTTT,CASRGRGLGDTQYF
TRBD2,TRBV7-9,TRBJ2-3,NA,TGTGCCAGCAGCTTACCCGCTTCTAGCGGGAGGTCCACAGATACGCAGTATTTT,CASSLPASSGRSTDTQYF
TRBD2,TRBV6-5,TRBJ2-5,NA,TGTGCCAGCAGCTTAGCGGGAGGTCCTCAAGAGACCCAGTACTTC,CASSLAGGPQETQYF
NA,TRBV20-1,TRBJ1-2,NA,TGCAGTGCTGGTTCTCGTCCGGGGGGCTACACCTTC,CSAGSRPGGYTF
TRBD2,TRBV4-3,TRBJ2-3,few,TGCGCCAGCAGCTTCCGGACTAGCGGGAGAGATACGCAGTATTTT,CASSFRTSGRDTQYF
NA,TRBV12-3/TRBV12-4,TRBJ1-2,few,TGTGCCAGCAGTTTCCACCGGGAGCACATCTATGGCTACACCTTC,CASSFHREHIYGYTF
TRBD2,TRBV12-3/TRBV12-4,TRBJ2-7,NA,TGTGCCAGCAAAGGCCGGGGGGGCCTACTCTTC,CASKGRGGLLF
TRBD2,TRBV7-6,TRBJ2-1,NA,TGTGCCAGCCACGGGGGGAATAACAATGAGCAGTTCTTC,CASHGGNNNEQFF
TRBD1,TRBV12-3/TRBV12-4,TRBJ1-2,few,TGTGCCAGCAACTCCTACAGGGGTTATGGCTACACCTTC,CASNSYRGYGYTF
TRBD1,TRBV12-3/TRBV12-4,TRBJ1-2,few,TGTGCCAGCACCCCGGCGGGACAGGATAATTTTAACTATGGCTACACCTTC,CASTPAGQDNFNYGYTF
NA,TRBV4-2,TRBJ2-7,once,TGTGCCAGCAGCCAGAATCTCGTAAGGGAGAGGGCCTACGAGCAGTACTTC,CASSQNLVRERAYEQYF
TRBD1,TRBV24-1,TRBJ2-1,NA,TGTGCCACCAGTGTTTACAGGGGTTCGGGGCAGTTCTTC,CATSVYRGSGQFF
NA,TRBV20-1,TRBJ1-5,NA,TGCAGTGCGCTGGGACCGATTAGCAATCAGCCCCAGCATTTT,CSALGPISNQPQHF
NA,TRBV9,TRBJ1-2,NA,TGTGCCAGCAGCCCACAGGGTAACTATGGCTACTCCTTC,CASSPQGNYGYSF
NA,TRBV7-2,TRBJ1-2,few,TGTGCCAGCAGCTTAGTAGGGGGATTTGGAAATGGCTACACCTTC,CASSLVGGFGNGYTF
NA,TRBV20-1,TRBJ1-6,few,TGCAGTTGCCGTAGGTTTTCCGATAATTCACCCCTCCACTTT,CSCRRFSDNSPLHF
NA,TRBV27,TRBJ2-7,NA,TGTGCCAGCAGCTACGGGCCTCCATACGAGCAGTACTTC,CASSYGPPYEQYF
TRBD2,TRBV5-6,TRBJ2-2,few,TGTGCCAGCAGCATGGGACTAGCGGACACCGGGGAGCTGTTTTTT,CASSMGLADTGELFF
TRBD2,TRBV3-1,TRBJ2-5,NA,TGTGCCAGCAGCAGACTAGCGGGAGGACAAGAGACCCAGTACTTC,CASSRLAGGQETQYF
NA,TRBV10-3,TRBJ2-5,few,TGTGCCATCGGAACCGCCAAGGCAGACTCCCAAGAGACCCAGTACTTC,CAIGTAKADSQETQYF
TRBD2,TRBV12-3/TRBV12-4,TRBJ2-2,NA,TGTGCCAGCAGGCTAGCGGGTAGTTTCACCGGGGAGCTGTTTTTT,CASRLAGSFTGELFF
TRBD1,TRBV24-1,TRBJ2-5,NA,TGTGCCACCAGTGACACAGGACAGGTACAAGAGACCCAGTACTTC,CATSDTGQVQETQYF
NA,TRBV12-3/TRBV12-4,TRBJ2-3,NA,TGTGCCAGCAGCCCCGCCTCCGGGACCAAAGCAGATACGCAGTATTTT,CASSPASGTKADTQYF
NA,TRBV5-4,TRBJ2-2,few,TGTGCCAGCAGCTTGTTGGGCCCTACAGCGACCGGGGAGCTGTTTTTT,CASSLLGPTATGELFF
TRBD1,TRBV4-3,TRBJ1-6,NA,TGCGCCAGCAGCCGCGCAGGGGGCGGGAGCTCCTATAATTCACCCCTCCACTTT,CASSRAGGGSSYNSPLHF
NA,TRBV7-9,TRBJ2-1,NA,TGTGCCAGCAGCCCGCGGGACAGCAATGAGCAGTTCTTC,CASSPRDSNEQFF
NA,TRBV5-1,TRBJ1-1,many,TGCGCCAGCCACCGGGACGGGAACACTGAAGCTTTCTTT,CASHRDGNTEAFF
TRBD2,TRBV10-3,TRBJ2-2,few,TGTGCCATCAATGCGGGACTAGCAACGAACACCGGGGAGCTGTTTTTT,CAINAGLATNTGELFF
TRBD1,TRBV20-1,TRBJ2-7,few,TGCAGTGCTAGTTCGGGACAGGGGATTGCCGAGCAGTACTTC,CSASSGQGIAEQYF